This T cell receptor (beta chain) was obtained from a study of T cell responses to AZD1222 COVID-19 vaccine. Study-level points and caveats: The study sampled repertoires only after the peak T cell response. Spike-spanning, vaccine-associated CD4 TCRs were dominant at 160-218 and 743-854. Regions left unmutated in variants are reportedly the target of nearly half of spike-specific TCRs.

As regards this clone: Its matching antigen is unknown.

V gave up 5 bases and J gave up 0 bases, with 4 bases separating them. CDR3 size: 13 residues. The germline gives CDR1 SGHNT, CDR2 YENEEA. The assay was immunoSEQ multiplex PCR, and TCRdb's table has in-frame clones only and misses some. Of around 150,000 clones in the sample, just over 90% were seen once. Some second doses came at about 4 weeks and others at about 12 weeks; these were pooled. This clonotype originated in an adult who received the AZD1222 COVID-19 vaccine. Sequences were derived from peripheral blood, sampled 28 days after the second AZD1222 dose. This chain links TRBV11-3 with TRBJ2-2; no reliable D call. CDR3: CASSQTNTGELFF. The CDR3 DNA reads TGTGCCAGCAGCCAGACGAACACCGGGGAGCTGTTTTTT.